The clone carrying this TCR beta chain was counted a few times. The antigen is not known. A second PCR of 7 to 11 cycles used a sample-barcoded 5' primer and a J-beta primer mix. Each cDNA molecule was tagged by a template-switch adaptor with 12 random nucleotides. Each CDR3 protein is one row after TCRdb ran MiXCR on the 5' RACE reads. The sample has about 900,000 distinct CDR3 sequences, roughly 52% seen once; the top ten hold around 15%. This specimen comes from a study of blood T cells in healthy people across ages. General study points: Higher diversity, along with more naive CD4+ cells, distinguished long-lived donors from aged donors. Age brought a roughly linear fall in TCR beta diversity measured per million T cells.

The CDR3 has 18 residues. From germline, CDR1 is SGHTA and CDR2 FQGNSA. Trimming removed 5 bases from V and 0 bases from J; junction bases left unmatched: 6. This rearrangement joins TRBV7-2 to TRBJ2-3, with 15 bases lining up with TRBD2. The sequencing input was blood. This TCR was recovered from a young man in good health. Here the CDR3 reads CASSTWTSGGESTDTQYF. CDR3 DNA sequence: TGTGCCAGCAGCACGTGGACTAGCGGGGGGGAAAGCACAGATACGCAGTATTTT.